The next 4 T cell receptor beta chains were all read from a single sample in a study of control samples from healthy donors and cancer patients. Sequenced by immunoSEQ multiplex PCR; TCRdb stores in-frame clones only, minus some. The table includes about 180,000 clones, around 94% detected once. The sequencing input was blood. The receptors were sampled from a woman between 18 and 29 years old in good health.

J is TRBJ1-4 and V is TRBV7-9, with TRBD1 matching 11 bases. V shed 2 bases and J 6 bases; nucleotides not matched to a gene: 8. CDR1 is SEHNR and CDR2 is FQNEAQ in the germline V gene (reference sequence). The CDR3 covers 17 residues. The CDR3 spells CASSLIGGTGGHEKLFF. The DNA of the CDR3 is TGTGCCAGCAGCTTAATTGGCGGGACAGGGGGACATGAAAAACTGTTTTTT.

The chain links TRBV10-1 to TRBJ2-7; tentative D call: TRBD1 (5 bases). This CDR3 region has 12 residues. The V end lost 10 bases, the J end lost 6 bases, and 16 bases lay between the germline ends. Per the germline V gene, CDR1 is WNHNN and CDR2 is SYGVQD (reference sequence). The CDR3 here is CATPDGRAEQYF. The CDR3 region has the DNA TGCGCCACCCCCGACGGCAGGGCCGAGCAGTACTTC.

The chain combines TRBV9 with TRBJ2-3; TRBD2 agrees at 7 bases. Germline CDR1 and CDR2: SGDLS and YYNGEE. J lost 6 bases, V lost 2 bases, and 12 bases had no gene match. CDR3 length equals 16 residues. CDR3: CASSVPPFGRADTQYF. The CDR3 DNA reads TGTGCCAGCAGCGTCCCACCTTTTGGGAGGGCGGATACGCAGTATTTT.

CDR3 nucleotides: TGTGCCAGCAGCTCGGACAGGGGGCCAGATACGCAGTATTTT. Translating it yields CASSSDRGPDTQYF. The V and J genes are TRBV7-2 and TRBJ2-3, with TRBD1 identical over 11 bases. The CDR3 is 14 residues long. Germline V CDR1 and CDR2: SGHTA, FQGNSA. Trimming at V came to 4 bases and at J to 4 bases, leaving 1 base not matched to a gene.